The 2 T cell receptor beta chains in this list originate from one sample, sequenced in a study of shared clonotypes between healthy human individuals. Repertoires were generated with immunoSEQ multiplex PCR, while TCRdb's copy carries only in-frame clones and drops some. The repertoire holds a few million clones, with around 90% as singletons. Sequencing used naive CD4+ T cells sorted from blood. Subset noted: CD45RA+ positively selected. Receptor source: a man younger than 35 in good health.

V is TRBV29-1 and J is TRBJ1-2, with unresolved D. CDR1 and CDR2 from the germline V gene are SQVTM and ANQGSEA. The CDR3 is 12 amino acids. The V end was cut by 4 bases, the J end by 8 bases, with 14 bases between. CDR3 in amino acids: CSVAKGFEGYTF. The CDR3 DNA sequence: TGCAGCGTTGCCAAGGGCTTCGAGGGCTACACCTTC.

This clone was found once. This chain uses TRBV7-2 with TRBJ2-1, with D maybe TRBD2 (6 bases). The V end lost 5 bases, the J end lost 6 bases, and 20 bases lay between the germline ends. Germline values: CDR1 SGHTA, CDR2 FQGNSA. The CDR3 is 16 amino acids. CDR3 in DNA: TGTGCCAGCAGCCCCGTTGGCGGGACCTGGTCCAATGAGCAGTTCTTC. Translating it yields CASSPVGGTWSNEQFF.